The 9 T cell receptor beta chains below were found in one sample sequenced in a study of response to subunit inactivated influenza vaccine (dated by TCRdb to 2017 to 2018). The library was generated by RT-PCR. Sequenced using an Illumina HiSeq 2500. Using fastp trimming at Q25 and MiXCR clonotype assembly, TCRdb reanalyzed the public sequencing data and kept in-frame beta chains. Identical CDR3 protein sequences are pooled into one entry, listed with their most common genes and DNA. The sample table holds a few hundred thousand distinct CDR3 sequences, of which 12% to 15% were seen once. The ten largest clones represent 8.5% to 14% of the sample. Material: PBMCs from blood, obtained 11 to 12 days after vaccination. The receptor set was obtained from a man aged 45-65 years who received an inactivated influenza vaccine. Donor details come from another sample of the same person, matched by shared clones.

The chain is built from TRBV12-3 or TRBV12-4 and TRBJ2-1, with 11 positions matching TRBD2. The CDR3 has 15 residues. The trim removed 7 bases at V and 6 bases at J, leaving 8 bases unmatched. This CDR3 reads CASTPGLADFNEQFF. CDR3 in DNA: TGTGCCAGCACCCCGGGACTAGCGGACTTCAATGAGCAGTTCTTC.

In this sample, this clonotype turned up many times. V usage is TRBV12-3 or TRBV12-4 and J usage is TRBJ1-5; D is uncertain. The CDR3 contains 14 residues. The V gene lost 2 bases and the J gene lost 6 bases, with 11 bases spanning the gap. This chain's CDR3 is CASSLYGSGQPQHF. DNA of the CDR3: TGTGCCAGCAGTTTATACGGGTCAGGTCAGCCCCAGCATTTT.

This clonotype turned up a few times. The gene calls are TRBV10-3 and TRBJ2-7; 9 bases are a match to TRBD1. This CDR3 spans 14 amino acids. Trimming took 8 bases from V and 5 from J; bases not matched to a gene: 10. From germline, CDR1 is ENHRY and CDR2 SYGVKD. DNA for the CDR3: TGTGCCATCGCCACTGGGACAGGGCAGGACGAGCAGTACTTC. Translation gives CAIATGTGQDEQYF.

The chain recombines TRBV6-2 or TRBV6-3 with TRBJ2-2; perhaps TRBD2 as D (5 bases). Deletions cut 6 bases from V and 5 bases from J, with 25 bases between. In germline, CDR1 is MNHEY, CDR2 SVGEGT. This CDR3 has 18 amino acids. In nucleotides, the CDR3 is TGTGCCAGCAGCAACGGATTATGGTGGAGAGGGAAAACCGGGGAGCTGTTTTTT. As protein: CASSNGLWWRGKTGELFF.

The rearrangement uses TRBV12-3 or TRBV12-4 and TRBJ2-3, with a possible D match to TRBD2 (6 bases). Trimming pared 4 bases from V and 5 bases from J, leaving 16 bases between. The CDR3 is 15 amino acids. CDR3 in DNA: TGTGCCAGCAGTTCCGGGACTCTTACCTTAGATACGCAGTATTTT. Residues: CASSSGTLTLDTQYF.

This sequence joins TRBV4-3 and TRBJ1-1; D is uncertain. In germline, CDR1 is LGHNA, CDR2 YSLEER. V lost 0 bases, J lost 0 bases, and 11 bases lay in between. The CDR3 is made up of 16 amino acids. CDR3 amino acids: CASSQDYSGMNTEAFF. CDR3 DNA sequence: TGCGCCAGCAGCCAAGACTATTCGGGCATGAACACTGAAGCTTTCTTT.

The chain joins TRBV12-3 or TRBV12-4 to TRBJ2-5, with D perhaps given as TRBD1 or TRBD2 (5 bases each). The CDR3 runs to 15 residues. With 3 bases removed from V and 2 bases from J, the gap between germline ends came to 13 bases. The CDR3 nucleotides read TGTGCCAGCAGTTTCGGGGACCGGATTCAAGAGACCCAGTACTTC. Its translation: CASSFGDRIQETQYF.

V gene TRBV4-3 combines with J gene TRBJ2-1; D is perhaps TRBD1 or TRBD2 (6 bases each). Germline loops: CDR1 LGHNA, CDR2 YSLEER. This CDR3 has 18 residues. V was pared by 0 bases and J by 8 bases, with 23 bases between. CDR3 DNA sequence: TGCGCCAGCAGCCAAGATTCCCCGGGGGCCTCCCGTTTAGATGAGCAGTTCTTC. Translating it yields CASSQDSPGASRLDEQFF.

V gene TRBV28 combines with J gene TRBJ2-2, with D tentatively TRBD2 (5 bases). The CDR3 runs to 14 residues. V lost 4 bases to trimming and J lost 4 bases, with 10 bases between them. Looked up from germline, CDR1 is MDHEN and CDR2 is SYDVKM. The CDR3 sequence: CASSSTRGTGELFF. The CDR3 coding sequence is TGTGCCAGCAGTTCTACCCGGGGCACCGGGGAGCTGTTTTTT.